This TCR beta chain is drawn from a study of identical twins. TCRdb used MiXCR to reprocess the 5' RACE reads, holding one entry per CDR3 protein. The sample consists of around 670,000 distinct CDR3 sequences, roughly 6% of them appearing once. Germline values: CDR1 SGHRS, CDR2 YFSETQ. CDR3 length equals 14 residues. For this clonotype: Its antigen remains unidentified.

The study, taken as a whole, reports: There was more out-of-frame TCR alpha sharing in monozygotic twins than models estimated.

This clonotype was sampled from a man aged 18-30 years in good health. Sequencing was done on a sample of naive T cells sorted from blood. The rearrangement links TRBV5-1 to TRBJ2-5; possibly TRBD1 for D (7 bases). The CDR3 nucleotides read TGCGCTAGCCAGCAGGGGGGACAGAAAGAGACCCAGTACTTC. It codes for CASQQGGQKETQYF.